This T cell receptor (beta chain) was identified during a study of blood T cell repertoires in COVID-19. Study-level information: T cells, B-cell-depleted T cells, or PBMCs supplied cDNA or gDNA.

Trimming removed 6 bases from V and 0 bases from J; junction bases left unmatched: 2. The CDR3 runs 14 residues. Germline V gene sequence: CDR1 KGHDR, CDR2 SFDVKD. The count of this clone is one. Seattle's enrolled individuals joined amid active infection and were then monitored longitudinally. Study processing details: The assay estimated nucleated cells by amplifying reference gene primers. The assay was immunoSEQ multiplex PCR, and TCRdb's table has in-frame clones only and misses some. For V, J and clone size, that table is used; D and trimming come from the DNA. The table has 350,000 to 450,000 clones, approximately 89% seen once; the top ten hold over 2%.

The sequence was obtained from an older woman with COVID-19, enrolled during active disease. Specimen: peripheral blood. This chain joins TRBV24-1 and TRBJ2-3, with 7 bases that match TRBD1. The CDR3: CATSQTGSTDTQYF. CDR3 nucleotides: TGTGCCACCAGTCAGACAGGGAGCACAGATACGCAGTATTTT.